The 6 T cell receptor beta chains below all came from one sample that was sequenced in a study of OX40 agonist ivuxolimab in advanced cancers. TCRdb's copy holds only in-frame clones and misses some; the assay was immunoSEQ multiplex PCR. The sample has fewer than 10,000 clones, about 89% seen once. The sequencing used CD4+ or CD8+ T cells sorted from blood, collected in a trial of the OX40 agonist ivuxolimab. These receptors originate from an adult with an advanced solid tumor such as melanoma, head and neck, liver or kidney cancer.

V gene TRBV11-3 combines with J gene TRBJ2-5; no reliable D call. From germline, CDR1 is SGHNT and CDR2 YENEEA. The CDR3 is made up of 11 amino acids. V shed 7 bases and J shed 3 bases, with 6 bases lying between them. This chain's CDR3 is CASTDEETQYF. The CDR3 DNA is TGTGCCAGCACCGACGAAGAGACCCAGTACTTC.

V gene TRBV28 combines with J gene TRBJ2-7; D may be TRBD1 (6 bases). V was clipped by 6 bases and J by 0 bases, with 15 bases between them. In germline, CDR1 is MDHEN, CDR2 SYDVKM. The CDR3 runs 15 residues. The CDR3 is CASRLSGTHSYEQYF. The CDR3 DNA reads as TGTGCCAGCAGACTCTCCGGGACACACTCCTACGAGCAGTACTTC. The variable domain in full, with the rest retrieved from reference TRBV28 and TRBJ2-7, is DVKVTQSSRYLVKRTGEKVFLECVQDMDHENMFWYRQDPGLGLRLIYFSYDVKMKEKGDIPEGYSVSREKKERFSLILESASTNQTSMYLCASRLSGTHSYEQYFGPGTRLTVT.

The rearrangement uses TRBV4-1 and TRBJ2-3; 11 bases agree with TRBD1. The CDR3 runs 18 residues. Per the germline V gene, CDR1 is MGHRA and CDR2 is YSYEKL. The trim removed 1 base at V and 1 base at J, leaving 7 bases unmatched. The CDR3 DNA reads as TGCGCCAGCAGCCAAGGTCCCCGGACAGGGGGCGGCACAGATACGCAGTATTTT. This codes for CASSQGPRTGGGTDTQYF.

The rearrangement uses TRBV5-5 and TRBJ1-1; a weak D match, TRBD1 (6 bases). The germline V gene encodes CDR1 SGHKS and CDR2 YYEKEE (reference sequence). This CDR3 is built from 15 residues. The ends were cut back, 2 bases at V and 5 bases at J, with 16 bases in the middle. The CDR3, as DNA: TGTGCCAGCAGCTTCGGGGGCAAGGGTTGGACTGAAGCTTTCTTT. Amino acid sequence: CASSFGGKGWTEAFF.

This chain joins TRBV5-1 and TRBJ1-6; no clear D. The V end lost 0 bases, the J end lost 11 bases, and 21 bases lay between the germline ends. CDR1 SGHRS and CDR2 YFSETQ come from the germline V gene. The CDR3 extends over 17 amino acids. As DNA, the CDR3 is TGCGCCAGCAGCTTGGCCGAGGGTACGGCCGCGGGGACACCCCTCCACTTT. Encoded protein: CASSLAEGTAAGTPLHF.

A note on this clone: An end of the junction does not agree with germline; a read error may underlie this. The J gene is TRBJ1-1, the V gene TRBV7-9, with 8 bases matching TRBD1. Germline V gene data show CDR1 as SEHNR and CDR2 as FQNEAQ (reference sequence). CDR3 length: 11 amino acids. The CDR3 coding sequence is TGTGCCAGCAGACAAGTGGGACAGGCCTATTTT. This encodes CASRQVGQAYF.